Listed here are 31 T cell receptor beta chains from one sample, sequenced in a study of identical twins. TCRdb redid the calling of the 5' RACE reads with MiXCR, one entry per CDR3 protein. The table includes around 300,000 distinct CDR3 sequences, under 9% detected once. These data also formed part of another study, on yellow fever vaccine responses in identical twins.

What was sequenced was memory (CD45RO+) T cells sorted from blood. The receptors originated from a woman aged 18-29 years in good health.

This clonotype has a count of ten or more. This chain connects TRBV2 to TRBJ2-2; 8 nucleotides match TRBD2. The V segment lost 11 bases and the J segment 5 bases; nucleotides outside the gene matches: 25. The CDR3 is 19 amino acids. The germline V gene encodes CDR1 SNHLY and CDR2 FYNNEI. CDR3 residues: CACCFGPSYGTRDTGELFF. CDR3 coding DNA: TGTGCCTGCTGTTTTGGTCCGTCGTACGGGACTAGAGATACCGGGGAGCTGTTTTTT.

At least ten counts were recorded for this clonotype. In DNA form, the CDR3 reads TGTGCCAGCAGCGGGTACTTTTACAATGAGCAGTTCTTC. It encodes CASSGYFYNEQFF. The rearrangement links TRBV6-2 or TRBV6-3 to TRBJ2-1; D not certain. The germline V gene encodes CDR1 MNHEY and CDR2 SVGEGT. The CDR3 covers 13 residues. The V gene lost 6 bases and the J gene lost 4 bases, with 10 bases spanning the gap.

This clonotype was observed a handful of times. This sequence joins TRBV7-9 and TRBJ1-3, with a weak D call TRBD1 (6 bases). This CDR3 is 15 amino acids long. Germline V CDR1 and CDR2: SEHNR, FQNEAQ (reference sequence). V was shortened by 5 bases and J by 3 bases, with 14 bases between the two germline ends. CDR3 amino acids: CASSPQGFRGNTIYF. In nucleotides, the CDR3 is TGTGCCAGCAGCCCCCAGGGGTTTCGTGGAAACACCATATATTTT.

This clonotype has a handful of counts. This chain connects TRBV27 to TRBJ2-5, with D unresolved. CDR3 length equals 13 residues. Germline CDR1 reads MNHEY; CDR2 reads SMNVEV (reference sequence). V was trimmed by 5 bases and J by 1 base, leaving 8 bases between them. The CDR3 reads CASSPMVQETQYF. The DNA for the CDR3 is TGTGCCAGCAGTCCAATGGTCCAAGAGACCCAGTACTTC.

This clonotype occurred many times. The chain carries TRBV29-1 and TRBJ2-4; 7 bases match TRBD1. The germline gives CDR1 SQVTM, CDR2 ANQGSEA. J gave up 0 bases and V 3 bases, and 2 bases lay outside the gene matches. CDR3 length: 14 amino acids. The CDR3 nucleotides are TGCAGCGTTGAGACAGGGTTAGCCAAAAACATTCAGTACTTC. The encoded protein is CSVETGLAKNIQYF.

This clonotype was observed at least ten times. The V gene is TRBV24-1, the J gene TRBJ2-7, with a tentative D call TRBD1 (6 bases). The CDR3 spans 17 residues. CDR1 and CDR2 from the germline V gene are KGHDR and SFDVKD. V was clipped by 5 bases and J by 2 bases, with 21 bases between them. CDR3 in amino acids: CATSVSGQNQITYEQYF. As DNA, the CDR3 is TGTGCCACCAGTGTCTCCGGACAGAACCAAATTACCTACGAGCAGTACTTC.

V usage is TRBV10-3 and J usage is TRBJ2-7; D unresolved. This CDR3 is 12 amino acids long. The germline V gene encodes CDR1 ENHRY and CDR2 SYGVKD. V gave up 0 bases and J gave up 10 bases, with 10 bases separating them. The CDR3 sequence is CAISESTATQYF. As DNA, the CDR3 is TGTGCCATCAGTGAGTCTACGGCGACTCAGTACTTC.

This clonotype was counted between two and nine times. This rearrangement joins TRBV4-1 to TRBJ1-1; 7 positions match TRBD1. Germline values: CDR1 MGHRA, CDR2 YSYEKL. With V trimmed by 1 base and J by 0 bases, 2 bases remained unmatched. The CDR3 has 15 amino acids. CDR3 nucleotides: TGCGCCAGCAGCCAAGGTCAGGGGGTGAACACTGAAGCTTTCTTT. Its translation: CASSQGQGVNTEAFF.

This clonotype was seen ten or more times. The CDR3 DNA reads TGTGCCAGCAGTTCCCGTCAGGGGGCGAAAGATGGCTACACCTTC. It specifies CASSSRQGAKDGYTF. This chain uses TRBV12-3 or TRBV12-4 with TRBJ1-2; 8 nucleotides line up with TRBD1. The V gene end was trimmed by 4 bases and the J gene end by 6 bases; junction bases not matched to a gene: 10. The CDR3 has 15 residues.

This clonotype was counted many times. Here the CDR3 DNA reads TGTGCCAGCAGCCGTAGTCGGAGGGACTACGAGCAGTACTTC. Protein product: CASSRSRRDYEQYF. The rearrangement links TRBV7-9 to TRBJ2-7; D might be TRBD2 (6 bases). Trimming took 5 bases from V and 3 from J, leaving 14 bases between them. The CDR3 spans 14 residues. The V gene's germline CDR1 is SEHNR and CDR2 FQNEAQ (reference sequence).

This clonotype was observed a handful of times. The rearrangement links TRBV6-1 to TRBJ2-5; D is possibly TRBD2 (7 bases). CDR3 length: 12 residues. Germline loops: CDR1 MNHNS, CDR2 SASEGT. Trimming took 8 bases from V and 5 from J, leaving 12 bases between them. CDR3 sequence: CASEGGGETQYF. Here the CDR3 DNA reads TGTGCCAGCGAGGGGGGAGGGGAGACCCAGTACTTC.

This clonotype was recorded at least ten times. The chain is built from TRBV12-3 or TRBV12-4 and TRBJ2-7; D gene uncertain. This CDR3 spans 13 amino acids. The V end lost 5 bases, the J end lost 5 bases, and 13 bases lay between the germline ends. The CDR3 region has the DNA TGTGCCAGCAGTAGCCCTCGCGGCCACGAGCAGTACTTC. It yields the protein CASSSPRGHEQYF.

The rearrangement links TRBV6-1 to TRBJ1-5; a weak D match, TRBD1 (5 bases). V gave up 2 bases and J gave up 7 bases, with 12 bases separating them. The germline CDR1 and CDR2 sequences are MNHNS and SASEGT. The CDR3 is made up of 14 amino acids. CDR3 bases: TGTGCCAGCAGTGAACTTCAACGGGGCCAGCCCCAGCATTTT. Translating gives CASSELQRGQPQHF.

The CDR3 DNA sequence: TGTGCCAGCAGCAGGGACAATCTTAGGCAGCCCCAGCATTTT. As protein: CASSRDNLRQPQHF. This chain links TRBV6-1 with TRBJ1-5, with TRBD1 as a possible D gene (6 bases). In germline, CDR1 is MNHNS, CDR2 SASEGT. This CDR3 is built from 14 residues. The V end lost 6 bases, the J end lost 7 bases, and 16 bases lay between the germline ends.

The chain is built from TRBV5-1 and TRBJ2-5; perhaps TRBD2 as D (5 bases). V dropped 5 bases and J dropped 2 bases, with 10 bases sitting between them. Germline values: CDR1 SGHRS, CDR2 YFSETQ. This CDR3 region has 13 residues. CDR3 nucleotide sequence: TGCGCCAGCAGGAACGCGGGTCAAGAGACCCAGTACTTC. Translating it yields CASRNAGQETQYF.

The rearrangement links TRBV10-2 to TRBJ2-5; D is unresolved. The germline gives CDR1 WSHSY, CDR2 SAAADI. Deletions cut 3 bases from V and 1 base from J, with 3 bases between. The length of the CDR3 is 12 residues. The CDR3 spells CASSEPQETQYF. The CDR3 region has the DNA TGCGCCAGCAGTGAACCCCAAGAGACCCAGTACTTC.

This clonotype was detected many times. The CDR3 DNA reads TGCGCCAGCAGCCAAGGCGAAGACAGGGCTTTGAACACCATATATTTT. Translated: CASSQGEDRALNTIYF. The chain carries TRBV4-1 and TRBJ1-3; 7 bases are shared with TRBD1. The CDR3 has 16 amino acids. Per the germline V gene, CDR1 is MGHRA and CDR2 is YSYEKL. Trimming at V came to 1 base and at J to 7 bases, leaving 10 bases not matched to a gene.

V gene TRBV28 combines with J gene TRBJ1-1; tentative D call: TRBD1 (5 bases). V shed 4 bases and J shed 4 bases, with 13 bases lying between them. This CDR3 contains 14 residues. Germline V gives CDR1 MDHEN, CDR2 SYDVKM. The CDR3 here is CASSYPGGGTEAFF. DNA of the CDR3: TGTGCCAGCAGTTACCCGGGGGGAGGCACTGAAGCTTTCTTT. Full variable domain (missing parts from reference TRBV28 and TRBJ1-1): DVKVTQSSRYLVKRTGEKVFLECVQDMDHENMFWYRQDPGLGLRLIYFSYDVKMKEKGDIPEGYSVSREKKERFSLILESASTNQTSMYLCASSYPGGGTEAFFGQGTRLTVV.

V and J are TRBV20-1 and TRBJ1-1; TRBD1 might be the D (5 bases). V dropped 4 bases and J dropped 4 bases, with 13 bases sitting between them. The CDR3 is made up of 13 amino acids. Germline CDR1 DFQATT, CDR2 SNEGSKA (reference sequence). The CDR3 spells CSAKWDPGTEAFF. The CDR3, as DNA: TGCAGTGCTAAATGGGACCCGGGCACTGAAGCTTTCTTT.

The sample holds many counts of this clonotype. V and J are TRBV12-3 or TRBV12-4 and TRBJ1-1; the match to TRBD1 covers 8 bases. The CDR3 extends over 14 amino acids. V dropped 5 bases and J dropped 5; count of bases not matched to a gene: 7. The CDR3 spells CASSKTGGETEAFF. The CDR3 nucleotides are TGTGCCAGCAGTAAAACAGGGGGGGAGACTGAAGCTTTCTTT.

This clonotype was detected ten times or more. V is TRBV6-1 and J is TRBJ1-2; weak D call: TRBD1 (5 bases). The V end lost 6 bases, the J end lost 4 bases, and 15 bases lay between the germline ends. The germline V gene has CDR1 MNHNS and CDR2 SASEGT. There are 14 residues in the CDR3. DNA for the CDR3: TGTGCCAGCAGACTAACTGGGGCTTTCTATGGCTACACCTTC. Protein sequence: CASRLTGAFYGYTF.

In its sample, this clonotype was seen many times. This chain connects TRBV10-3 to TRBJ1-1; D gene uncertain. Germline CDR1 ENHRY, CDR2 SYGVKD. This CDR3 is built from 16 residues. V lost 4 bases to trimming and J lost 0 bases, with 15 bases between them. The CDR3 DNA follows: TGTGCCATCAGTGGCACCGGAGGTCCCATGAACACTGAAGCTTTCTTT. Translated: CAISGTGGPMNTEAFF.

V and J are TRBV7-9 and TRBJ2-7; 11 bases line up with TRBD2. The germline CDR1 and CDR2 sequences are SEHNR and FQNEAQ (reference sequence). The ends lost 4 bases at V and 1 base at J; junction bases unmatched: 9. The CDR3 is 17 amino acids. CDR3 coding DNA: TGTGCCAGCAGCTCCTTTAGCGGGAGGGCCTCATCCTACGAGCAGTACTTC. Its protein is CASSSFSGRASSYEQYF.

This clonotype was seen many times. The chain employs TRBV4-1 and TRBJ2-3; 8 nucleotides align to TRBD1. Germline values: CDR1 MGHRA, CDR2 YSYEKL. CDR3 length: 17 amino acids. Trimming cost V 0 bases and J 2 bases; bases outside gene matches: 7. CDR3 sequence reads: CASSQDVPGGFTDTQYF. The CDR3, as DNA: TGCGCCAGCAGCCAAGATGTTCCAGGGGGCTTCACAGATACGCAGTATTTT.

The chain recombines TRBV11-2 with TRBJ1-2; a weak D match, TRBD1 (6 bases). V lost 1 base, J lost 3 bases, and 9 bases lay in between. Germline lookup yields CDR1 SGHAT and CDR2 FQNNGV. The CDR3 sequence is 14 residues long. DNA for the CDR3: TGTGCCAGCAGCTTAGTCGCAGGGGACTATGGCTACACCTTC. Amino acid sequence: CASSLVAGDYGYTF.

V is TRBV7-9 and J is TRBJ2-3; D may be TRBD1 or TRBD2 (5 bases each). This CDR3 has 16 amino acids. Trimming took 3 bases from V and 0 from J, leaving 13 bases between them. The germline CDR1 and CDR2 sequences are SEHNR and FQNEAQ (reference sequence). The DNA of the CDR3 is TGTGCCAGCAGCTTTGGGGGTGCCGCTAGCACAGATACGCAGTATTTT. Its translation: CASSFGGAASTDTQYF.

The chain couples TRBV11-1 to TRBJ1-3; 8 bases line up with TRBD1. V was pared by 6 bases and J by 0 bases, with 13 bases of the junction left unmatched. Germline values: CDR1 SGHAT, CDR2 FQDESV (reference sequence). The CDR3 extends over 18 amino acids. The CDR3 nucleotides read TGTGCCAGCAGGAGACAGGGGCCTACCCCCAGCTCTGGAAACACCATATATTTT. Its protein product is CASRRQGPTPSSGNTIYF.

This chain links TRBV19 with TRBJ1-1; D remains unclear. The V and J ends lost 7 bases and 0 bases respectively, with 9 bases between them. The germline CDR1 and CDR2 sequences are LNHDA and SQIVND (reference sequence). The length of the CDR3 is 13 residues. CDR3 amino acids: CASTGRLNTEAFF. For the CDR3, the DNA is TGTGCCAGTACCGGTCGGTTGAACACTGAAGCTTTCTTT.

As DNA, the CDR3 is TGTGCCAGCAGCCATCCCGGGGGGGGCTACACCTTC. Translation: CASSHPGGGYTF. This rearrangement joins TRBV14 to TRBJ1-2; TRBD1 might be the D (5 bases). This CDR3 region has 12 residues. CDR1 is SGHDN, CDR2 FVKESK, per germline. V was trimmed by 3 bases and J by 8 bases, leaving 10 bases between them. Combining the CDR3 with reference TRBV14 and TRBJ1-2 gives the whole variable domain EAGVTQFPSHSVIEKGQTVTLRCDPISGHDNLYWYRRVMGKEIKFLLHFVKESKQDESGMPNNRFLAERTGGTYSTLKVQPAELEDSGVYFCASSHPGGGYTFGSGTRLTVV.

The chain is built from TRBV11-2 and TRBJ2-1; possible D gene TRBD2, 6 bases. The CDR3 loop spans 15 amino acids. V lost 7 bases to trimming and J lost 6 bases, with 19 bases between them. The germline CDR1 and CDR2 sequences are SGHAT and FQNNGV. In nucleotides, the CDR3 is TGTGCCAGCAACACTCTGCGGGGTCGGGGCAATGAGCAGTTCTTC. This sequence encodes CASNTLRGRGNEQFF.

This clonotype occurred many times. In DNA, the CDR3 is TGTGCCAGCAGCTTAGCTCTGCGGCAGGGCTACAATGAGCAGTTCTTC. Residues: CASSLALRQGYNEQFF. This sequence joins TRBV7-9 and TRBJ2-1, with D perhaps TRBD1 (5 bases). Germline V gives CDR1 SEHNR, CDR2 FQNEAQ (reference sequence). V was clipped by 0 bases and J by 3 bases, with 12 bases between them. This CDR3 contains 16 residues.